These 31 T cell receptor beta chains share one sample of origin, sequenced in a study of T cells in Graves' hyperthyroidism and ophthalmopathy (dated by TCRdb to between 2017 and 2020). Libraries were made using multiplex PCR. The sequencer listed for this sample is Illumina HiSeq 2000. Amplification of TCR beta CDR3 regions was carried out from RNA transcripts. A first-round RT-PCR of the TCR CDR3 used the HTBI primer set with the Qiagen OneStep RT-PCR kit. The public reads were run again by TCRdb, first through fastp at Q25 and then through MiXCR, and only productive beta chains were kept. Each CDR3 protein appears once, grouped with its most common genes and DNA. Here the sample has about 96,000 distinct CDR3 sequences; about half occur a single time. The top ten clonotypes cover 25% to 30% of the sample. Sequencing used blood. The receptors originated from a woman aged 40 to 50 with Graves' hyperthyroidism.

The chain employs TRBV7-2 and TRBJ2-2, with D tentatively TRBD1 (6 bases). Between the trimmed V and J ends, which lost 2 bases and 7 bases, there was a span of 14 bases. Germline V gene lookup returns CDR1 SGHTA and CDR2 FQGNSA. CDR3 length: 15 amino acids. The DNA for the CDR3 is TGTGCCAGCAGCTTATCAGGGACACTCAACGGGGAGCTGTTTTTT. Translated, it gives CASSLSGTLNGELFF. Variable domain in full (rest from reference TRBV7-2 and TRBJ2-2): GAGVSQSPSNKVTEKGKDVELRCDPISGHTALYWYRQSLGQGLEFLIYFQGNSAPDKSGLPSDRFSAERTGGSVSTLTIQRTQQEDSAVYLCASSLSGTLNGELFFGEGSRLTVL.

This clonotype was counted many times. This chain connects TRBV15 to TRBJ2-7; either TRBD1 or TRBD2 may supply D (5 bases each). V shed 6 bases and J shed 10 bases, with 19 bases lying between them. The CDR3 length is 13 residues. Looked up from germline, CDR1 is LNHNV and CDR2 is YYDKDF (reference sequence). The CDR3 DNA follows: TGTGCCACCAGTGTAGACCCGGGACGGACTCAGTACTTC. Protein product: CATSVDPGRTQYF.

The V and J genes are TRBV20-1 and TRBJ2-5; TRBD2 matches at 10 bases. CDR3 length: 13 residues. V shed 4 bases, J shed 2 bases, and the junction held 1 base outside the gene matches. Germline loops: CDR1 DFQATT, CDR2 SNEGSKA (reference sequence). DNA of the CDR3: TGCAGTGCTATAGCGGGAGGACAAGAGACCCAGTACTTC. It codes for CSAIAGGQETQYF.

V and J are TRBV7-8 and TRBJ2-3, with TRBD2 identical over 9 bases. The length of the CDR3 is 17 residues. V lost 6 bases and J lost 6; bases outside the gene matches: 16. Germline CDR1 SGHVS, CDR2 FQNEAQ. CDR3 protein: CASSEVGTSSKGDTQYF. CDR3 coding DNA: TGTGCCAGCAGTGAGGTGGGGACTAGCTCGAAGGGGGATACGCAGTATTTT. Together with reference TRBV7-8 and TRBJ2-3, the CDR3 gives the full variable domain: GAGVSQSPRYKVAKRGQDVALRCDPISGHVSLFWYQQALGQGPEFLTYFQNEAQLDKSGLPSDRFFAERPEGSVSTLKIQRTQQEDSAVYLCASSEVGTSSKGDTQYFGPGTRLTVL.

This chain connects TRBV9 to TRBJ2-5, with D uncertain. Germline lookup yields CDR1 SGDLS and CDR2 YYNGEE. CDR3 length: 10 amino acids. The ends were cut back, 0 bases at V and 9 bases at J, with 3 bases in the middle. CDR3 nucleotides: TGTGCCAGCAGCGTAGGGGCCCAGTACTTC. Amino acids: CASSVGAQYF.

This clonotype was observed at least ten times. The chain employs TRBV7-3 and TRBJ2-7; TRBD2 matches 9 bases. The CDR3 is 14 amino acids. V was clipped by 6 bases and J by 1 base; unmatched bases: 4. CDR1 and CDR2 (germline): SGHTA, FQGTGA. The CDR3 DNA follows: TGTGCCAGCAGGTATAGCGGGAGTTCCTACGAGCAGTACTTC. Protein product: CASRYSGSSYEQYF.

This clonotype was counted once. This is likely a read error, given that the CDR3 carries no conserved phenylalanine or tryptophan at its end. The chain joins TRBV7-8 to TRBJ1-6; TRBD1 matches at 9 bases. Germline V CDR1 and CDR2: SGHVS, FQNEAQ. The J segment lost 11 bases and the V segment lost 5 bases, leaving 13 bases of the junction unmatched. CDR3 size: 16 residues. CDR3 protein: CASSPSNRGQNTPLHL. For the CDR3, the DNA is TGTGCCAGCAGCCCCTCGAACAGGGGGCAGAATACACCCCTCCACCTT.

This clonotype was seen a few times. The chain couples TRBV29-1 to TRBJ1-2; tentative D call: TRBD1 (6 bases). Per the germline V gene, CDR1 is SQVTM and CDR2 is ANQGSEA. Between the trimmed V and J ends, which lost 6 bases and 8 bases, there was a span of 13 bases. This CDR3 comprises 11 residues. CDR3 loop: CSVGTGNGYTF. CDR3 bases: TGCAGCGTAGGAACAGGGAACGGCTACACCTTC.

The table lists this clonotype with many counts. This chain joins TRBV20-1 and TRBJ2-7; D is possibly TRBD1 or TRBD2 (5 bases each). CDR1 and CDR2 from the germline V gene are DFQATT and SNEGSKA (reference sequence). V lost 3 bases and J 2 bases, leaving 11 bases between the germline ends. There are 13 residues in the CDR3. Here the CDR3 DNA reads TGCAGTGCTAGGACGGGACGGACCTACGAGCAGTACTTC. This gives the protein CSARTGRTYEQYF.

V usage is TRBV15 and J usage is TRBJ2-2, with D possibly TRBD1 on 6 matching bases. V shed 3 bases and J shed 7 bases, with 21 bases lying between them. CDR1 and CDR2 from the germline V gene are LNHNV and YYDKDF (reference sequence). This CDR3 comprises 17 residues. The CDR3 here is CATSSRTAQRIGGELFF. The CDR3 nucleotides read TGTGCCACCAGCAGCCGGACAGCCCAGCGAATAGGCGGGGAGCTGTTTTTT.

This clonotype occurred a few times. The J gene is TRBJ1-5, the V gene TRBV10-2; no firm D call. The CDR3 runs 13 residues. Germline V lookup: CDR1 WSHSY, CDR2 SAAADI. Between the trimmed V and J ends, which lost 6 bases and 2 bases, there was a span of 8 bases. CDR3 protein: CASRAEGNQPQHF. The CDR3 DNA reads TGCGCCAGCAGGGCTGAAGGCAATCAGCCCCAGCATTTT.

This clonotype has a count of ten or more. The CDR3 is CASGTDSYEQYF. In nucleotides, the CDR3 is TGTGCCAGCGGCACAGATTCCTACGAGCAGTACTTC. The chain combines TRBV9 with TRBJ2-7; D not certain. Germline CDR1 SGDLS, CDR2 YYNGEE. This CDR3 has 12 amino acids. Trimming left V 7 bases short and J 1 base short, with 9 bases between.

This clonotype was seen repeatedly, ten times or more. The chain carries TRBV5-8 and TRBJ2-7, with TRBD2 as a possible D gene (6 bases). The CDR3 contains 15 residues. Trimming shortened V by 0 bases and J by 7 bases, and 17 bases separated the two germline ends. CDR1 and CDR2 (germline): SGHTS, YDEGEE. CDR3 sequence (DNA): TGTGCCAGCAGCTTGGTCGTCGGGAGACTGGGGGAGCAGTACTTC. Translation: CASSLVVGRLGEQYF.

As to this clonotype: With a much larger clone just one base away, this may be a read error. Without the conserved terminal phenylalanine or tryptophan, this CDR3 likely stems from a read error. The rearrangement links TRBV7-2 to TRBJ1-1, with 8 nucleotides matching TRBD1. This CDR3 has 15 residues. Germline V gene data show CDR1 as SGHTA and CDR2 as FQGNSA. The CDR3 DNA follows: TGCGCCAGCAGCCAAGATAGGACAGGGAGCGCTGAAGCTTTCCTT. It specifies CASSQDRTGSAEAFL.

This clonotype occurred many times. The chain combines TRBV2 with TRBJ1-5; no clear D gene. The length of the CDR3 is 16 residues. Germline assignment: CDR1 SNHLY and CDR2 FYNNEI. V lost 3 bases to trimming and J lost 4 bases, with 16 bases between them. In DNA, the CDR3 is TGTGCCAGCAGTGATGACGGTACCACACTAAATCAGCCCCAGCATTTT. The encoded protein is CASSDDGTTLNQPQHF.

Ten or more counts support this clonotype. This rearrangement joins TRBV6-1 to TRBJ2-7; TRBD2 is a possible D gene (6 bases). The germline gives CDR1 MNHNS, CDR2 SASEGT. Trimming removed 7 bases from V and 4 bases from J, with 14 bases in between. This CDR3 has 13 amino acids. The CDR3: CASNRRGRYEQYF. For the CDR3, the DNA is TGTGCCAGCAACCGGAGGGGACGGTACGAGCAGTACTTC.

The CDR3 sequence is CSAFEQGADEAFF. CDR3 coding DNA: TGCAGTGCTTTCGAACAGGGGGCGGATGAAGCTTTCTTT. This chain joins TRBV20-1 and TRBJ1-1; TRBD1 agrees at 9 bases. This CDR3 comprises 13 residues. Losses at the gene ends were 5 bases for V and 7 bases for J; bases not matched to a gene: 8. CDR1 and CDR2 (germline): DFQATT, SNEGSKA (reference sequence).

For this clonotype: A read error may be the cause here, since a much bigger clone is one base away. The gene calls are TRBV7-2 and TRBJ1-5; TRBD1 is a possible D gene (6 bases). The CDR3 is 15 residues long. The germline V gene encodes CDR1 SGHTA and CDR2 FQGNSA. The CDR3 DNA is TGTGCCAGCAGCATACAGGGTTTACTCAATCAGCCCCGGCATTTT. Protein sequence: CASSIQGLLNQPRHF.

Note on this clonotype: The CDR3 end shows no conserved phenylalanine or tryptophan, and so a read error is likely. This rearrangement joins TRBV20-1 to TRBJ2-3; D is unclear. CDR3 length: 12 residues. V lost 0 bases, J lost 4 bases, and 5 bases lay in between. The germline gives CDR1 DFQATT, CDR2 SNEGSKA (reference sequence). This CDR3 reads CSARDPADTQYL. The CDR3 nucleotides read TGCAGTGCTAGAGATCCAGCAGATACGCAGTATCTT.

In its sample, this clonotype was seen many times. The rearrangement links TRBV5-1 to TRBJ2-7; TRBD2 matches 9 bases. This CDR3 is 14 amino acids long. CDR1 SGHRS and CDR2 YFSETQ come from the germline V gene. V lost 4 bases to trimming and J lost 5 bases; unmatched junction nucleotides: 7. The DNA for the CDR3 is TGCGCCAGCAGCCGAAATAGCGGGAGCAACGAGCAGTACTTC. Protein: CASSRNSGSNEQYF.

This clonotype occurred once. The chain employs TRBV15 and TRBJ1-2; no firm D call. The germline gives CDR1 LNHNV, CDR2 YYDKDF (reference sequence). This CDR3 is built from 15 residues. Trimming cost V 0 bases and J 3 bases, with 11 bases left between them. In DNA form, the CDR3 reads TGTGCCACCAGCAGAGATGCTACCGGAGACTATGGCTACACCTTC. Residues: CATSRDATGDYGYTF.

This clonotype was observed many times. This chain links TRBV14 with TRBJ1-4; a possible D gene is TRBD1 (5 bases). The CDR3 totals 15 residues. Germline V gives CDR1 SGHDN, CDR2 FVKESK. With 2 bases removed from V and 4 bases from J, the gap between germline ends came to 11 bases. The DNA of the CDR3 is TGTGCCAGCAGCCAATATCAAGGGGTTAATGAAAAACTGTTTTTT. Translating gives CASSQYQGVNEKLFF.

DNA of the CDR3: TGTGCCAGCAGCTCGGGACAGTCTGGCAAGGGCTACACCTTC. As protein: CASSSGQSGKGYTF. The chain employs TRBV7-9 and TRBJ1-2; 7 positions agree with TRBD1. V shed 4 bases and J 8 bases; nucleotides not matched to a gene: 10. Germline V CDR1 and CDR2: SEHNR, FQNEAQ (reference sequence). This CDR3 contains 14 residues.

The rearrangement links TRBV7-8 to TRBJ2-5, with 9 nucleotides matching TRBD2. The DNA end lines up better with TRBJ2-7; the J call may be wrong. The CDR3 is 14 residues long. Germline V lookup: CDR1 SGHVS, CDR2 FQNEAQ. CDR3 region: CASSLGAGGPEQYF. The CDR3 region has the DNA TGTGCCAGCAGCTTAGGGGCGGGAGGGCCCGAGCAGTACTTC.

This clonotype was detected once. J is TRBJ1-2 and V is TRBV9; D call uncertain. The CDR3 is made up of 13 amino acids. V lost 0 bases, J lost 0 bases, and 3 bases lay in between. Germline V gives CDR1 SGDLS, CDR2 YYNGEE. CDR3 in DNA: TGTGCCAGCAGCGTAGGCACTAACTATGGCTACACCTTC. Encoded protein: CASSVGTNYGYTF. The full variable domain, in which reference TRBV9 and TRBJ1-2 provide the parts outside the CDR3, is DSGVTQTPKHLITATGQRVTLRCSPRSGDLSVYWYQQSLDQGLQFLIQYYNGEERAKGNILERFSAQQFPDLHSELNLSSLELGDSALYFCASSVGTNYGYTFGSGTRLTVV.

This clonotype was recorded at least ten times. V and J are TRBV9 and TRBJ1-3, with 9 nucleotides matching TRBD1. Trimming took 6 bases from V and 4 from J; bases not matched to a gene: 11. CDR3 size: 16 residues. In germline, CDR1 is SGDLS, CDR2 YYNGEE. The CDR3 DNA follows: TGTGCCAGCAACACCGGGACAGGGACTACCGGAAACACCATATATTTT. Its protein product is CASNTGTGTTGNTIYF. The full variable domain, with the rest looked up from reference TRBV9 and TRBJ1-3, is DSGVTQTPKHLITATGQRVTLRCSPRSGDLSVYWYQQSLDQGLQFLIQYYNGEERAKGNILERFSAQQFPDLHSELNLSSLELGDSALYFCASNTGTGTTGNTIYFGEGSWLTVV.

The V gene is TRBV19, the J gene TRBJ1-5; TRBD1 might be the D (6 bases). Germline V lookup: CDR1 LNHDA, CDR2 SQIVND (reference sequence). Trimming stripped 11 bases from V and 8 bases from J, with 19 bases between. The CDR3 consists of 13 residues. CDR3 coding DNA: TGTGCCTGGGGGAGGGGGGGGCAGAAGCCCCAGCATTTT. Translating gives CAWGRGGQKPQHF. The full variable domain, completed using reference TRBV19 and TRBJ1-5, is DGGITQSPKYLFRKEGQNVTLSCEQNLNHDAMYWYRQDPGQGLRLIYYSQIVNDFQKGDIAEGYSVSREKKESFPLTVTSAQKNPTAFYLCAWGRGGQKPQHFGDGTRLSIL.

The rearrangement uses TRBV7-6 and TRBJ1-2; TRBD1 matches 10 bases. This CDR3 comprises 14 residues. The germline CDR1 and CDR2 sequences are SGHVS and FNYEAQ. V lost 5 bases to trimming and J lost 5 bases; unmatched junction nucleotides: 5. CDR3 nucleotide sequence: TGTGCCAGCAGCGTCGCGGGACAGGGGTATGGCTACACCTTC. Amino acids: CASSVAGQGYGYTF.

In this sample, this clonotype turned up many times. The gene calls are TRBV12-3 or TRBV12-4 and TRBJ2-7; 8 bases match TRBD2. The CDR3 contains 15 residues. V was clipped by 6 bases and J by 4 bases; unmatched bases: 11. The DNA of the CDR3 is TGTGCCAGCAGGCCGGGACTAGAGGTCCTTTACGAGCAGTACTTC. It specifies CASRPGLEVLYEQYF.

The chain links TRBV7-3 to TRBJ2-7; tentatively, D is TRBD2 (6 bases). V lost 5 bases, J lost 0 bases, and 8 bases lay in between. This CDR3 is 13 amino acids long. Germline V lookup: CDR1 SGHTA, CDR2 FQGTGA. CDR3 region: CASSRGNSYEQYF. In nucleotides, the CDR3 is TGTGCCAGCAGCCGCGGGAACTCCTACGAGCAGTACTTC. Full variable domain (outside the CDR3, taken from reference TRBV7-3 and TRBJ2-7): GAGVSQTPSNKVTEKGKYVELRCDPISGHTALYWYRQSLGQGPEFLIYFQGTGAADDSGLPNDRFFAVRPEGSVSTLKIQRTERGDSAVYLCASSRGNSYEQYFGPGTRLTVT.

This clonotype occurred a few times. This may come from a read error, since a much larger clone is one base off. CDR3 region: CVSSLVVPGTSAWWEQYF. The CDR3 nucleotides read TGTGTCAGCAGCTTAGTAGTTCCTGGGACTAGCGCATGGTGGGAGCAGTACTTC. The genes are TRBV5-6 and TRBJ2-7; 10 bases line up with TRBD2. From germline, CDR1 is SGHDT and CDR2 YYEEEE. This CDR3 is built from 18 residues.